The sequence of this T cell receptor (beta chain) was determined in a study of shared clonotypes between healthy human individuals. Points from the study as a whole: Estimated richness values were generally larger in naive subsets than in memory subsets.

The assay was carried out at the deep level. Measured with immunoSEQ multiplex PCR; TCRdb has only the in-frame clones, and not every one. The repertoire holds some 1.5 million clones, with roughly 96% as singletons. About this clone itself: Its antigen remains unidentified.

The sequence derives from a man aged 25-45 years in good health. The sequencing input was naive CD4+ T cells sorted from blood. The subset is: CD45RA+ positively selected.

The CDR3 bases are TGCGCCAGCCCGACCGACAGCGACTATGGCTACACCTTC. This translates into CASPTDSDYGYTF. J is TRBJ1-2 and V is TRBV4-3; D is perhaps TRBD1 (5 bases). This CDR3 is built from 13 residues. Germline V gene data show CDR1 as LGHNA and CDR2 as YSLEER. V lost 8 bases to trimming and J lost 3 bases, with 13 bases between them.